This TCR beta chain stems from a study of T cell responses to AZD1222 COVID-19 vaccine. Study summary: The analysis combined second doses at about 4 or about 12 weeks. Notes on the study in general: Every sample of the repertoires postdated the peak T cell response. The donor group comprised mostly white British people and more females; the analysis possibly underestimated clonal diversity. CD4 TCRs associated with vaccination spanned spike, dominating at 160-218 and 743-854.

Produced via immunoSEQ multiplex PCR; TCRdb's table is partial and in-frame only. The sample consists of around 100,000 clones, 90% of them appearing once. Of note for this clone: Its antigen is unknown.

This CDR3 is built from 15 residues. Germline assignment: CDR1 SGHTS and CDR2 YDEGEE. The germline V and J ends were trimmed by 4 bases and 11 bases, with 22 bases remaining between them. The chain is built from TRBV5-8 and TRBJ1-5; D unresolved. This receptor was taken from an adult in good health. The material sequenced was peripheral blood, taken on day 0 of AZD1222 vaccination. In nucleotides, the CDR3 is TGTGCCAGCAGCCCATGGAGGGCCGGGGTGCCGGCCCAGCATTTT. It encodes CASSPWRAGVPAQHF.